This is a list of T cell receptor beta chains from one sample in a study of blood T cell repertoires in COVID-19. Only in-frame clones appear in the TCRdb table, and some are missing; sequencing was by immunoSEQ multiplex PCR. This table holds about 240,000 clones, almost 85% found once. The specimen sequenced was peripheral blood. These TCRs come from a man aged 50-59 years with acute or convalescent COVID-19. Each CDR3 is given with its conserved first and last residue. D genes are given only for firm matches. Where a row states a size, it is once, few, many or the class of an expanded clone; other rows omit it.

V: TRBV27; size: -; D: TRBD1; J: TRBJ1-6; CDR3: CASSSGTVGGSPLHF; DNA: TGTGCCAGCAGTTCGGGGACAGTCGGGGGATCACCCCTCCACTTT
V: TRBV4-2; size: few; D: -; J: TRBJ2-7; CDR3: CASSQAPGSSYEQYF; DNA: TGTGCCAGCAGCCAAGCTCCGGGGAGCTCCTACGAGCAGTACTTC
V: TRBV28; size: -; D: TRBD2; J: TRBJ2-1; CDR3: CASTLLAGSYNEQFF; DNA: TGTGCCAGCACGCTACTAGCGGGCTCCTACAATGAGCAGTTCTTC
V: TRBV21-1; size: -; D: -; J: TRBJ2-3; CDR3: CASSKATSGSSTDTQYF; DNA: TGTGCCAGCAGCAAAGCGACTAGCGGGAGCAGCACAGATACGCAGTATTTT
V: TRBV4-1; size: -; D: TRBD2; J: TRBJ2-1; CDR3: CASSQPNPLSGGLYLSEQFF; DNA: TGCGCCAGCAGCCAACCAAATCCCCTTAGCGGGGGGCTCTACCTGAGTGAGCAGTTCTTC
V: TRBV19; size: few; D: TRBD2; J: TRBJ2-7; CDR3: CASSRAREGYEQYF; DNA: TGTGCCAGTAGTAGAGCCAGGGAGGGCTACGAGCAGTACTTC
V: TRBV19; size: -; D: TRBD1; J: TRBJ1-2; CDR3: CASRRDSLGDYGYTF; DNA: TGTGCCAGTAGAAGGGACAGCTTAGGGGACTATGGCTACACCTTC
V: TRBV9; size: -; D: -; J: TRBJ2-3; CDR3: CASSVDGADTQYF; DNA: TGTGCCAGCAGCGTAGACGGGGCAGATACGCAGTATTTT
V: TRBV7-9; size: -; D: TRBD2; J: TRBJ2-1; CDR3: CASSLGWPGLAGEGNEQFF; DNA: TGTGCCAGCAGCTTAGGCTGGCCGGGACTAGCGGGAGAAGGTAATGAGCAGTTCTTC
V: TRBV18; size: -; D: TRBD1; J: TRBJ1-6; CDR3: CASSPDRVNSPLHF; DNA: TGTGCCAGCTCCCCAGACAGGGTTAATTCACCCCTCCACTTT
V: TRBV6-5; size: -; D: -; J: TRBJ1-5; CDR3: CASKTLRDANQPQHF; DNA: TGTGCCAGCAAGACTCTGCGGGACGCAAATCAGCCCCAGCATTTT
V: TRBV6-5; size: few; D: -; J: TRBJ2-7; CDR3: CASSLAGEQYF; DNA: TGTGCCAGCAGTCTGGCGGGCGAGCAGTACTTC
V: TRBV24-1; size: -; D: TRBD2; J: TRBJ2-1; CDR3: CATSDLIGGRWNEQFF; DNA: TGTGCCACCAGTGATTTGATCGGCGGGAGGTGGAATGAGCAGTTCTTC
V: TRBV3-1/TRBV3-2; size: few; D: -; J: TRBJ2-7; CDR3: CASSPLVSSYEQYF; DNA: TGTGCCAGCAGCCCGTTGGTTAGCTCCTACGAGCAGTACTTC
V: TRBV6-5; size: -; D: TRBD2; J: TRBJ2-3; CDR3: CGTRPHPSDTQYF; DNA: TGTGGGACTAGACCCCACCCCTCAGATACGCAGTATTTT
V: TRBV7-3; size: -; D: TRBD2; J: TRBJ2-1; CDR3: CASSFSSGSYNEQFF; DNA: TGTGCCAGCAGCTTCTCTAGCGGCTCCTACAATGAGCAGTTCTTC
V: TRBV11-2; size: -; D: -; J: TRBJ1-1; CDR3: CASSPLGQMNTEAFF; DNA: TGTGCCAGCAGCCCACTCGGACAGATGAACACTGAAGCTTTCTTT
V: TRBV5-6; size: medium-sized; D: -; J: TRBJ2-7; CDR3: CASSLTGTGSYEQYF; DNA: TGTGCCAGCAGCTTAACCGGGACTGGTTCCTACGAGCAGTACTTC
V: TRBV12-2; size: once; D: -; J: TRBJ1-2; CDR3: CASRLDSGNGYTF; DNA: TGTGCAAGTCGCTTAGATTCAGGGAATGGCTACACCTTC
V: TRBV21-1; size: once; D: -; J: TRBJ1-5; CDR3: CASSRTGCSNQPQHF; DNA: TGTGCCAGCAGCCGGACAGGGTGTAGCAATCAGCCCCAGCATTTT
V: TRBV11-2; size: -; D: -; J: TRBJ2-3; CDR3: CASSLALAPDTQYF; DNA: TGTGCCAGCAGCTTAGCGCTAGCTCCAGATACGCAGTATTTT
V: TRBV5-4; size: -; D: TRBD1; J: TRBJ1-1; CDR3: CASSLGTGGNTEAFF; DNA: TGTGCCAGCAGCTTGGGGACAGGGGGGAACACTGAAGCTTTCTTT
V: TRBV6-5; size: -; D: -; J: TRBJ1-6; CDR3: CASSSTPGPLHF; DNA: TGTGCCAGCAGTTCAACCCCGGGGCCCCTCCACTTT
V: TRBV24-1; size: -; D: TRBD1; J: TRBJ2-7; CDR3: CATSDLFQGAEQYF; DNA: TGTGCCACCAGTGATTTGTTCCAGGGGGCCGAGCAGTACTTC
V: TRBV30; size: -; D: -; J: TRBJ1-5; CDR3: CAWSVGQLNQPQHF; DNA: TGTGCCTGGAGTGTAGGACAGCTAAATCAGCCCCAGCATTTT